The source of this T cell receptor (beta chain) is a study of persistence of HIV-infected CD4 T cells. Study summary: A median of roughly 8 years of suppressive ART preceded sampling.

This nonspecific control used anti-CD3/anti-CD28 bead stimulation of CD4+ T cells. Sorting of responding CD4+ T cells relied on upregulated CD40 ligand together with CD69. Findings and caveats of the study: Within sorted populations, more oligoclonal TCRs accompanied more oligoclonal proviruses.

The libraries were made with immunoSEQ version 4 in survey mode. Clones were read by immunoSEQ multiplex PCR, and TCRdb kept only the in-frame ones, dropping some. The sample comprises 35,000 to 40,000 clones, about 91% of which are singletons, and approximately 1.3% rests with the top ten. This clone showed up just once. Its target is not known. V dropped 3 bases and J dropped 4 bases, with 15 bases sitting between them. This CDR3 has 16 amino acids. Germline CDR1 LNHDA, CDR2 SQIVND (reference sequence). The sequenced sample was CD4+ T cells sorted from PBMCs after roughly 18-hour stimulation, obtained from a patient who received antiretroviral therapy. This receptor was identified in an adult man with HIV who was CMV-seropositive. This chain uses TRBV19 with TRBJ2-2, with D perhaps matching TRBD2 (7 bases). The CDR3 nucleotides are TGTGCCAGTAGTATTTGGATCGGGGGGCGCACCGGGGAGCTGTTTTTT. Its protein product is CASSIWIGGRTGELFF.